This passage covers 25 T cell receptor beta chains from one sample sequenced in a study of T cells in tuberculosis. Here immunoSEQ multiplex PCR was the method, and the copy in TCRdb shows in-frame clones only, minus some. The top ten clones hold around 2% of a sample with about 43,000 clones, about 95% of them seen once. Material: PBMCs. Source of these receptors: a donor aged 10-35 years with latent tuberculosis or without tuberculosis infection. Some clones in this sample may be carry-over from other donors' samples.

This rearrangement joins TRBV28 to TRBJ1-2; D unclear. Germline values: CDR1 MDHEN, CDR2 SYDVKM. V dropped 2 bases and J dropped 8 bases, with 9 bases sitting between them. This CDR3 region has 12 residues. The CDR3 loop reads CASSLIEVGYTF. Here the CDR3 DNA reads TGTGCCAGCAGTTTAATTGAGGTCGGCTACACCTTC.

The chain combines TRBV18 with TRBJ1-4, with a tentative D call TRBD1 (6 bases). Germline CDR1 KGHSH, CDR2 LQKENI. The CDR3 totals 14 residues. Trimming removed 5 bases from V and 1 base from J, with 8 bases in between. This CDR3 is CASSKQGTNEKLFF. The CDR3 coding sequence is TGTGCCAGCTCAAAACAGGGAACTAATGAAAAACTGTTTTTT. Supplemented by reference TRBV18 and TRBJ1-4, the full variable domain reads NAGVMQNPRHLVRRRGQEARLRCSPMKGHSHVYWYRQLPEEGLKFMVYLQKENIIDESGMPKERFSAEFPKEGPSILRIQQVVRGDSAAYFCASSKQGTNEKLFFGSGTQLSVL.

The rearrangement links TRBV7-2 to TRBJ2-7; 8 bases agree with TRBD2. The CDR3 sequence is 15 residues long. V lost 2 bases, J lost 0 bases, and 3 bases stayed unmatched. CDR1 and CDR2 from the germline V gene are SGHTA and FQGNSA. As DNA, the CDR3 is TGTGCCAGCAGCTTAACTAGCGGTCCCTCCTACGAGCAGTACGTC. This gives the protein CASSLTSGPSYEQYV.

This sequence joins TRBV28 and TRBJ2-3; 10 bases are a match to TRBD2. This CDR3 is 18 amino acids long. Looked up from germline, CDR1 is MDHEN and CDR2 is SYDVKM. Trimming took 4 bases from V and 0 from J; bases not matched to a gene: 10. This chain's CDR3 is CASSSLTSGWGSTDTQYF. CDR3 sequence (DNA): TGTGCCAGCAGTTCCTTGACTAGCGGGTGGGGTAGCACAGATACGCAGTATTTT.

This clone has only one observation. The chain employs TRBV5-4 and TRBJ1-2; 7 nucleotides agree with TRBD1. Trimming took 4 bases from V and 10 from J; bases not matched to a gene: 13. Germline values: CDR1 SGHNT, CDR2 YYREEE (reference sequence). There are 14 residues in the CDR3. The CDR3: CASSLTTGQSIYTF. The CDR3 coding sequence is TGTGCCAGCAGCCTGACTACGGGACAGTCCATCTACACCTTC.

This chain connects TRBV11-2 to TRBJ2-7; D might be TRBD1 (6 bases). Trimming left V 5 bases short and J 1 base short, with 24 bases between. The CDR3 is 18 residues long. Germline assignment: CDR1 SGHAT and CDR2 FQNNGV. The CDR3 nucleotides are TGTGCCAGCAGCCCAAATTCCCGTGGCAGGGGATTGTCCTACGAGCAGTACTTC. It specifies CASSPNSRGRGLSYEQYF.

The CDR3 is CASSTIQGAQTGELFF. The CDR3 DNA reads TGTGCCAGCAGTACGATACAGGGGGCGCAGACCGGGGAGCTGTTTTTT. V gene TRBV27 combines with J gene TRBJ2-2; 9 bases line up with TRBD1. V shed 5 bases and J 5 bases; nucleotides not matched to a gene: 9. In germline, CDR1 is MNHEY, CDR2 SMNVEV (reference sequence). The CDR3 spans 16 residues.

This clone was seen just once. The chain joins TRBV4-3 to TRBJ1-2; D may be TRBD1 (6 bases). Trimming removed 0 bases at V and 4 bases at J, with 9 bases between. The CDR3 totals 14 residues. The germline V gene has CDR1 LGHNA and CDR2 YSLEER. In DNA form, the CDR3 reads TGCGCCAGCAGCCAAGAGAGGGGGATCTATGGCTACACCTTC. Translation: CASSQERGIYGYTF.

The chain has TRBV28 and TRBJ2-4, with unresolved D. Germline CDR1 and CDR2: MDHEN and SYDVKM. Deletions cut 3 bases from V and 0 bases from J, with 9 bases between. The CDR3 sequence is 15 residues long. This chain's CDR3 is CASSLGRIAKNIQYF. In DNA form, the CDR3 reads TGTGCCAGCAGTTTGGGCAGAATAGCCAAAAACATTCAGTACTTC.

This clone was recorded once. V and J are TRBV5-4 and TRBJ2-7; TRBD1 might be the D (6 bases). V was shortened by 0 bases and J by 2 bases, with 9 bases between the two germline ends. The CDR3 contains 14 residues. Germline lookup yields CDR1 SGHNT and CDR2 YYREEE (reference sequence). The CDR3 bases are TGTGCCAGCAGCTTGGTAGGGGGAGCCTACGAGCAGTACTTC. Translated, it gives CASSLVGGAYEQYF. The whole variable domain, remainder taken from reference TRBV5-4 and TRBJ2-7, is ETGVTQSPTHLIKTRGQQVTLRCSSQSGHNTVSWYQQALGQGPQFIFQYYREEENGRGNFPPRFSGLQFPNYSSELNVNALELDDSALYLCASSLVGGAYEQYFGPGTRLTVT.

This clone appeared a single time. This chain uses TRBV30 with TRBJ2-5; tentative D call: TRBD2 (6 bases). This CDR3 has 15 residues. V lost 1 base and J 9 bases, leaving 21 bases between the germline ends. CDR1 GTSNPN and CDR2 SVGIG come from the germline V gene (reference sequence). In DNA form, the CDR3 reads TGTGCCTGGAGTGGGGGTCGGAGGGCGAGTGGGGCCCAGTACTTC. Translated: CAWSGGRRASGAQYF.

The rearrangement links TRBV5-1 to TRBJ1-1; possible D gene TRBD1, 6 bases. Germline V gene sequence: CDR1 SGHRS, CDR2 YFSETQ. The CDR3 length is 15 residues. Trimming removed 4 bases at V and 5 bases at J, with 18 bases between. CDR3 sequence (DNA): TGCGCCAGCAGCCCATTGGGCAGGGGTTTGACTGAAGCTTTCTTT. Protein sequence: CASSPLGRGLTEAFF.

This sequence joins TRBV5-5 and TRBJ2-7, with a weak D call TRBD1 (6 bases). Germline V gives CDR1 SGHKS, CDR2 YYEKEE (reference sequence). V shed 0 bases and J shed 5 bases, with 18 bases lying between them. CDR3 length: 16 residues. The CDR3 nucleotides are TGTGCCAGCAGCTTGGGACCCAGGGGAATTGTAAACGAGCAGTACTTC. It is translated as CASSLGPRGIVNEQYF. Supplemented by reference TRBV5-5 and TRBJ2-7, the full variable domain reads DAGVTQSPTHLIKTRGQQVTLRCSPISGHKSVSWYQQVLGQGPQFIFQYYEKEERGRGNFPDRFSARQFPNYSSELNVNALLLGDSALYLCASSLGPRGIVNEQYFGPGTRLTVT.

J is TRBJ2-7 and V is TRBV18, with D perhaps TRBD2 (6 bases). The germline V gene has CDR1 KGHSH and CDR2 LQKENI. Trimming took off 4 bases at V and 2 bases at J, with 15 bases between the two ends. This CDR3 contains 15 residues. The CDR3 protein is CASSLGSSAAYEQYF. The CDR3 DNA is TGTGCCAGCTCACTGGGATCTAGCGCTGCCTACGAGCAGTACTTC.

The chain has TRBV6-5 and TRBJ1-2; TRBD1 agrees at 8 bases. After removal of 0 bases from V and 8 bases from J, the junction contained 8 bases not matched to a gene. Per the germline V gene, CDR1 is MNHEY and CDR2 is SVGAGI. This CDR3 has 15 amino acids. CDR3 nucleotides: TGTGCCAGCAGTTACTCGAGTCAGGGGGCGCGCGGCTACACCTTC. It translates to CASSYSSQGARGYTF.

The chain is built from TRBV9 and TRBJ2-7; TRBD1 might be the D (6 bases). The CDR3 sequence is 14 residues long. Germline V CDR1 and CDR2: SGDLS, YYNGEE. Trimming cost V 0 bases and J 4 bases, with 11 bases left between them. CDR3 loop: CASSVGAGEYEQYF. CDR3 nucleotides: TGTGCCAGCAGCGTAGGGGCAGGGGAGTACGAGCAGTACTTC.

This chain joins TRBV28 and TRBJ2-7; 14 bases are shared with TRBD2. CDR3 length: 18 amino acids. Germline trimming cut 6 bases from V and 7 bases from J; bases unmatched to any gene: 17. Germline V gene lookup returns CDR1 MDHEN and CDR2 SYDVKM. Here the CDR3 DNA reads TGTGCCAGCAGCTACCCACATCCGGGACTAGCGGGAGTCTGGGAGCAGTACTTC. Translation: CASSYPHPGLAGVWEQYF.

The chain couples TRBV13 to TRBJ2-1; D is possibly TRBD2 (6 bases). Germline CDR1 PRHDT, CDR2 FYEKMQ (reference sequence). The V and J ends lost 5 bases and 4 bases respectively, with 9 bases between them. The CDR3 has 13 residues. CDR3 DNA sequence: TGTGCCAGCAGCCCGGGACTTTACAATGAGCAGTTCTTC. Protein product: CASSPGLYNEQFF.

The chain carries TRBV9 and TRBJ2-1; 10 nucleotides line up with TRBD2. The germline V gene encodes CDR1 SGDLS and CDR2 YYNGEE. The V and J ends lost 3 bases and 8 bases, in that order; junction bases with no gene match: 11. This CDR3 is 16 amino acids long. CDR3 in amino acids: CASSEEVAGGGDEQFF. The CDR3 DNA reads as TGTGCCAGCAGCGAGGAGGTAGCGGGAGGAGGGGATGAGCAGTTCTTC.

The chain carries TRBV2 and TRBJ1-5, with D perhaps TRBD1 (5 bases). Germline CDR1 and CDR2: SNHLY and FYNNEI. V lost 11 bases, J lost 5 bases, and 16 bases lay in between. There are 13 residues in the CDR3. CDR3 in amino acids: CAAGAQQYQPQHF. The CDR3 DNA sequence: TGTGCCGCTGGGGCGCAGCAGTATCAGCCCCAGCATTTT.

This rearrangement joins TRBV30 to TRBJ1-1; D perhaps matches TRBD1 (5 bases). V dropped 0 bases and J dropped 1 base, with 9 bases sitting between them. Germline V gene data show CDR1 as GTSNPN and CDR2 as SVGIG (reference sequence). The CDR3 has 14 residues. The CDR3 sequence is CAWSVLTGNTEAFF. For the CDR3, the DNA is TGTGCCTGGAGTGTACTTACAGGGAACACTGAAGCTTTCTTT.

The chain combines TRBV4-3 with TRBJ2-7, with D possibly being TRBD1 (6 bases). The germline gives CDR1 LGHNA, CDR2 YSLEER. Trimming pared 4 bases from V and 2 bases from J, leaving 12 bases between. The CDR3 loop spans 14 amino acids. This chain's CDR3 is CASSRDTATYEQYF. The CDR3 region has the DNA TGCGCCAGCAGCCGGGACACTGCGACCTACGAGCAGTACTTC.

The rearrangement links TRBV10-3 to TRBJ2-3, with 9 bases aligning to TRBD1. This CDR3 is built from 15 residues. J gave up 5 bases and V 4 bases, and 7 bases lay outside the gene matches. Germline loops: CDR1 ENHRY, CDR2 SYGVKD. CDR3 nucleotides: TGTGCCATCAGTGCCGGGCGGGACAGGGTAGATACGCAGTATTTT. The encoded protein is CAISAGRDRVDTQYF.

The chain couples TRBV19 to TRBJ1-2; no definite D call. The CDR3 is 13 amino acids. Per germline, CDR1 LNHDA and CDR2 SQIVND (reference sequence). V shed 5 bases and J shed 2 bases, with 9 bases lying between them. For the CDR3, the DNA is TGTGCCAGTAGTTCGGGAACGAACTATGGCTACACCTTC. Protein: CASSSGTNYGYTF.

The V and J genes are TRBV4-1 and TRBJ2-1; D remains unclear. V lost 0 bases and J lost 15, with 21 bases in between. The CDR3 is 15 residues long. Germline lookup yields CDR1 MGHRA and CDR2 YSYEKL. The CDR3: CASSQDALRGSTGFF. Here the CDR3 DNA reads TGCGCCAGCAGCCAAGATGCCCTCCGAGGCAGCACTGGGTTCTTC.